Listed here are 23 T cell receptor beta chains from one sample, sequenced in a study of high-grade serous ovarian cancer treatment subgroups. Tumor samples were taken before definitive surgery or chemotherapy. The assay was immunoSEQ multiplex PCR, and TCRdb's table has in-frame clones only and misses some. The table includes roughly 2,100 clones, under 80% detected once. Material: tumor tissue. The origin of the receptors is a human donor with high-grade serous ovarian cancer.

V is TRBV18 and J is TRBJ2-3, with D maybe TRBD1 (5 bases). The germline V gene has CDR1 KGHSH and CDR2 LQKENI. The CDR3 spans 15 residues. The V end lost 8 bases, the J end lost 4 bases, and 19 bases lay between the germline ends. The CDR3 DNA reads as TGTGCCAGCCACCCCCCTGACAGCCGACCAGATACGCAGTATTTT. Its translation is CASHPPDSRPDTQYF.

CDR3 in amino acids: CASSLTQDSPNYGYTF. In nucleotides, the CDR3 is TGTGCCAGTAGTCTGACTCAGGACAGCCCTAACTATGGCTACACCTTC. The V call is TRBV19, the J call TRBJ1-2; D possibly corresponds to TRBD1 (6 bases). The CDR3 has 16 amino acids. V was pared by 5 bases and J by 0 bases, with 16 bases between. In germline, CDR1 is LNHDA, CDR2 SQIVND (reference sequence).

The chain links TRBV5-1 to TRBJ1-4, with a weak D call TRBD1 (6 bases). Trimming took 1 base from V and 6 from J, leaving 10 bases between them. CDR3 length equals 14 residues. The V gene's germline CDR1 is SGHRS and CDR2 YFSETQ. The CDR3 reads CASSLPGADEKLFF. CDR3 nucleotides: TGCGCCAGCAGCTTGCCAGGGGCTGATGAAAAACTGTTTTTT.

The CDR3 loop reads CASSQVGTRVDVFF. As DNA, the CDR3 is TGTGCCAGCAGCCAAGTGGGGACTAGGGTGGACGTGTTCTTC. This chain joins TRBV14 and TRBJ2-1; TRBD2 aligns across 8 bases. With 1 base clipped from V and 15 bases from J, the junction kept 11 bases outside the gene matches. The CDR3 consists of 14 residues. Germline loops: CDR1 SGHDN, CDR2 FVKESK.

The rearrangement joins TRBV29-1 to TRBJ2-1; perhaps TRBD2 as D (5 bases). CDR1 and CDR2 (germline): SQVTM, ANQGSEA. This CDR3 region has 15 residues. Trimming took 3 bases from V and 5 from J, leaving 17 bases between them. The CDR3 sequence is CSVEGLGAGHNEQFF. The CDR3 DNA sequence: TGCAGCGTTGAGGGGTTGGGCGCGGGCCACAATGAGCAGTTCTTC.

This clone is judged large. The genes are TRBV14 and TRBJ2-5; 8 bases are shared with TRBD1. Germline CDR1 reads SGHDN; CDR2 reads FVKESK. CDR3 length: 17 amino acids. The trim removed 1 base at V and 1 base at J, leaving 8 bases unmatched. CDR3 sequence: CASSQGDRSTRQETQYF. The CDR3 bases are TGTGCCAGCAGCCAAGGGGACAGGTCAACCCGCCAAGAGACCCAGTACTTC.

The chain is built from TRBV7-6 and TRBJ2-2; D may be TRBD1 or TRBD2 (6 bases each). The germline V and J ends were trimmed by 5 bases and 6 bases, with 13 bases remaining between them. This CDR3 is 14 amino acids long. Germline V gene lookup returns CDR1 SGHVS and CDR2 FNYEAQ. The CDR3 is CASSQAGGPGELFF. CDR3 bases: TGTGCCAGCAGCCAAGCCGGGGGCCCCGGGGAGCTGTTTTTT. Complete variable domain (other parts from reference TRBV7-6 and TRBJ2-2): GAGVSQSPRYKVTKRGQDVALRCDPISGHVSLYWYRQALGQGPEFLTYFNYEAQQDKSGLPNDRFSAERPEGSISTLTIQRTEQRDSAMYRCASSQAGGPGELFFGEGSRLTVL.

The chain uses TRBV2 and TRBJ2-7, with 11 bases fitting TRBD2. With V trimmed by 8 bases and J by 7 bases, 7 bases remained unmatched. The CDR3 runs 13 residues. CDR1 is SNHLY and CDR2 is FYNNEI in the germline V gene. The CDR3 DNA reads TGTGCCAGCTTTACTAGCGGGAGACTTGAGCAGTACTTC. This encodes CASFTSGRLEQYF.

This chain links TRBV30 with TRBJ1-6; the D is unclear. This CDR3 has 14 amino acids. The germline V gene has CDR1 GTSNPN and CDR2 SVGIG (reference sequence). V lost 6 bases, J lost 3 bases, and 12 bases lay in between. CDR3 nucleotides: TGTGCCTGCCATGACGCCAGCTATAATTCACCCCTCCACTTT. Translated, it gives CACHDASYNSPLHF.

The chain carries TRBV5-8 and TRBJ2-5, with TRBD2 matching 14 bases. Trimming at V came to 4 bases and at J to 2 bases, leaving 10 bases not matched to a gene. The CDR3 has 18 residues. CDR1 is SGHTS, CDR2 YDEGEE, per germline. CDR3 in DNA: TGTGCCAGCAGCGCTTCCGGGACTAGCGGGGGCCCACAAGAGACCCAGTACTTC. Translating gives CASSASGTSGGPQETQYF.

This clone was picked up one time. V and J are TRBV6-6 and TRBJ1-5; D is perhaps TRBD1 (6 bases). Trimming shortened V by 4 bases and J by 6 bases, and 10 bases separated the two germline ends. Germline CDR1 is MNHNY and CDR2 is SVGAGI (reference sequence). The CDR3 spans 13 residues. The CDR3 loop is CASSSGGSQPQHF. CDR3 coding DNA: TGTGCCAGCAGTTCGGGGGGCTCTCAGCCCCAGCATTTT.

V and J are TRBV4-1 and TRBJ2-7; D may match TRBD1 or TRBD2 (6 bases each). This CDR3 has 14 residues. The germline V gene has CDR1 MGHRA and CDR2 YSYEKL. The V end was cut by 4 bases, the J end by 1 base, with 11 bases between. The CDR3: CASSPGGNSYEQYF. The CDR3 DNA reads TGCGCCAGCAGCCCCGGGGGCAATTCCTACGAGCAGTACTTC.

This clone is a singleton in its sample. The CDR3 DNA reads TGTGCCAGCAGTTTAAATGGGGGCCTTCCCCAAGAGACCCAGTACTTC. Amino acid sequence: CASSLNGGLPQETQYF. The chain combines TRBV27 with TRBJ2-5, with D possibly being TRBD1 (6 bases). This CDR3 is 16 amino acids long. V lost 2 bases to trimming and J lost 1 base, with 14 bases between them. CDR1 and CDR2 (germline): MNHEY, SMNVEV (reference sequence).

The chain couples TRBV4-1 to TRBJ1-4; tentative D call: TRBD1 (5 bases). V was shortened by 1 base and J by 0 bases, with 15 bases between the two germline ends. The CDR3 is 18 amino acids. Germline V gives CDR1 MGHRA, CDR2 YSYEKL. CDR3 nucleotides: TGCGCCAGCAGCCAAGGGGGGTCTGGGGAACCAACTAATGAAAAACTGTTTTTT. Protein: CASSQGGSGEPTNEKLFF.

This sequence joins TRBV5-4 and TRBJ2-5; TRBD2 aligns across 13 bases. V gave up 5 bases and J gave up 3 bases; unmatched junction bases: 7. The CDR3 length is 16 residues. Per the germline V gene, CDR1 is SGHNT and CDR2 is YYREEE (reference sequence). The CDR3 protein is CASSSLAGGTKETQYF. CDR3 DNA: TGTGCCAGCAGTTCACTAGCGGGAGGGACCAAAGAGACCCAGTACTTC. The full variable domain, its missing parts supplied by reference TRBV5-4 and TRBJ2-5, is ETGVTQSPTHLIKTRGQQVTLRCSSQSGHNTVSWYQQALGQGPQFIFQYYREEENGRGNFPPRFSGLQFPNYSSELNVNALELDDSALYLCASSSLAGGTKETQYFGPGTRLLVL.

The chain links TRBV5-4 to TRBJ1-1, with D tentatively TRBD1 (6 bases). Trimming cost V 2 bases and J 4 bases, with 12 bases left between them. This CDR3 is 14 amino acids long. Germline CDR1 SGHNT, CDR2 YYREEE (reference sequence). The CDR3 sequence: CASSLRGAGTEAFF. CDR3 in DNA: TGTGCCAGCAGCTTAAGGGGGGCGGGCACTGAAGCTTTCTTT.

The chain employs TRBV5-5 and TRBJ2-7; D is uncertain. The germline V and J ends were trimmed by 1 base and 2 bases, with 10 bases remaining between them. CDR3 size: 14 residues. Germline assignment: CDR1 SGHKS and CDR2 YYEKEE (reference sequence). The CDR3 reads CASSLSLGTYEQYF. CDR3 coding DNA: TGTGCCAGCAGCTTGTCACTGGGAACCTACGAGCAGTACTTC.

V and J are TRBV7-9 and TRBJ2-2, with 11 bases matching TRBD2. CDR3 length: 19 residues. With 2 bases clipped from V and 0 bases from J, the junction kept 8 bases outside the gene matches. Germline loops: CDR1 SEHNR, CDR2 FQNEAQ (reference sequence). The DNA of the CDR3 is TGTGCCAGCAGCTTAATCGGCCTAGCGGGGGGCTCGAACACCGGGGAGCTGTTTTTT. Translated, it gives CASSLIGLAGGSNTGELFF.

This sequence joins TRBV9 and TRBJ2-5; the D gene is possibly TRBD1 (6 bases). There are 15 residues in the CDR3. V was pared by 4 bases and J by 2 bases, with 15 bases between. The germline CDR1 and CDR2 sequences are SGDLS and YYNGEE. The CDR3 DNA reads TGTGCCAGCAGCCTCTGGACAGCTCCACAAGAGACCCAGTACTTC. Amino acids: CASSLWTAPQETQYF.

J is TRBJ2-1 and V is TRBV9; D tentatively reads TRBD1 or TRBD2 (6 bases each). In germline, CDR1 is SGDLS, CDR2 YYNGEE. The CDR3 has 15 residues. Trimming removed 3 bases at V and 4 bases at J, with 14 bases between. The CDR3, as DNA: TGTGCCAGCAGCGGGGGTCAGGGGAGGTACAATGAGCAGTTCTTC. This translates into CASSGGQGRYNEQFF.

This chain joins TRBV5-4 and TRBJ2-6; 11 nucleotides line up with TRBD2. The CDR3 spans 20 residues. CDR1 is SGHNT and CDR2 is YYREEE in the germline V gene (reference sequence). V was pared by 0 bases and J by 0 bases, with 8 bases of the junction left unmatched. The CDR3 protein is CASSLDGLAGPSSGANVLTF. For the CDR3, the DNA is TGTGCCAGCAGCTTGGATGGACTAGCGGGCCCTAGCTCTGGGGCCAACGTCCTGACTTTC.

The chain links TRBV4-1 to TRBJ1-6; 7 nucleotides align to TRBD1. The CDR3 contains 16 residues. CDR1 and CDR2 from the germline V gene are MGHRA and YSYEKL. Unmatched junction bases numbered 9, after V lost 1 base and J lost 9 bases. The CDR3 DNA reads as TGCGCCAGCAGCCAAGTGATTTGGCAGGGGGTTTCACCCCTCCACTTT. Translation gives CASSQVIWQGVSPLHF.

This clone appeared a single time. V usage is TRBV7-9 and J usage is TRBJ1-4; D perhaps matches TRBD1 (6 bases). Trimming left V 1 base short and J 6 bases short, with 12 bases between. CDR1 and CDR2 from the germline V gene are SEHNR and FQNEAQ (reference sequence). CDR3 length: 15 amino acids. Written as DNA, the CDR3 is TGTGCCAGCAGCTTAGAACAGGGTTGGGATGAAAAACTGTTTTTT. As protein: CASSLEQGWDEKLFF.